Below are 22 T cell receptor beta chains sequenced from a single sample in a study of technical replicates of blood from a few donors. TCRdb's copy holds only in-frame clones and misses some; the assay was immunoSEQ multiplex PCR. This table holds just over 15,000 clones, around 80% found once. Specimen: PBMCs. These receptors all stem from a human donor in good health.

The DNA for the CDR3 is TGTGCCAGCACACCGCGGGCCATCCTTGAGCAGTTCTTC. Protein sequence: CASTPRAILEQFF. The chain joins TRBV6-1 to TRBJ2-1, with D maybe TRBD2 (5 bases). The CDR3 is 13 residues long. CDR1 and CDR2 from the germline V gene are MNHNS and SASEGT. Trimming took 7 bases from V and 9 from J, leaving 16 bases between them.

This sequence joins TRBV4-1 and TRBJ1-5; D possibly corresponds to TRBD1 (5 bases). This CDR3 region has 13 residues. V was trimmed by 4 bases and J by 3 bases, leaving 7 bases between them. Germline assignment: CDR1 MGHRA and CDR2 YSYEKL. Written as DNA, the CDR3 is TGCGCCAGCAGCCCAGGGAACAATCAGCCCCAGCATTTT. It codes for CASSPGNNQPQHF.

The chain joins TRBV29-1 to TRBJ2-1; 7 positions agree with TRBD1. Germline V gene data show CDR1 as SQVTM and CDR2 as ANQGSEA. This CDR3 region has 14 residues. The J segment lost 8 bases and the V segment lost 8 bases, leaving 15 bases of the junction unmatched. As DNA, the CDR3 is TGCAGCTTCCGGGCCACAGGGGCAGGAGATGAGCAGTTCTTC. Protein product: CSFRATGAGDEQFF.

The rearrangement joins TRBV27 to TRBJ2-1; 8 bases match TRBD1. V gave up 2 bases and J gave up 4 bases; unmatched junction bases: 10. Per germline, CDR1 MNHEY and CDR2 SMNVEV (reference sequence). This CDR3 has 17 residues. Written as DNA, the CDR3 is TGTGCCAGCAGTTTACCCCCCGGGACAGGAAAATACAATGAGCAGTTCTTC. Encoded protein: CASSLPPGTGKYNEQFF.

J is TRBJ1-1 and V is TRBV5-6, with D unclear. CDR3 length: 12 amino acids. The V end lost 4 bases, the J end lost 5 bases, and 9 bases lay between the germline ends. Germline V gene data show CDR1 as SGHDT and CDR2 as YYEEEE. This chain's CDR3 is CASSGGGTEAFF. The CDR3 DNA is TGTGCCAGCAGCGGCGGAGGGACTGAAGCTTTCTTT.

The V gene is TRBV28, the J gene TRBJ2-7; a weak D match, TRBD2 (5 bases). Looked up from germline, CDR1 is MDHEN and CDR2 is SYDVKM. V was clipped by 10 bases and J by 2 bases, with 9 bases between them. The CDR3 loop spans 11 amino acids. The CDR3 DNA is TGTGCCACCTACGGGACCTACGAGCAGTACTTC. It specifies CATYGTYEQYF.

The chain recombines TRBV5-1 with TRBJ1-1; TRBD1 matches at 8 bases. The V gene end was trimmed by 4 bases and the J gene end by 0 bases; junction bases not matched to a gene: 11. The CDR3 runs 17 residues. Germline assignment: CDR1 SGHRS and CDR2 YFSETQ. The CDR3 DNA follows: TGCGCCAGCAGCCCAGGACAGGGCTATGACCTGAACACTGAAGCTTTCTTT. Protein product: CASSPGQGYDLNTEAFF.

V usage is TRBV5-4 and J usage is TRBJ1-1, with D possibly TRBD1 on 5 matching bases. The CDR3 extends over 15 amino acids. Trimming shortened V by 4 bases and J by 1 base, and 14 bases separated the two germline ends. Germline V gene data show CDR1 as SGHNT and CDR2 as YYREEE (reference sequence). The CDR3 region is CASSAPSTGNTEAFF. The DNA of the CDR3 is TGTGCCAGCAGCGCCCCATCCACAGGGAACACTGAAGCTTTCTTT.

The chain links TRBV2 to TRBJ2-1; D is possibly TRBD1 (5 bases). From germline, CDR1 is SNHLY and CDR2 FYNNEI. This CDR3 is 13 amino acids long. V was cut by 6 bases and J by 6 bases, with 12 bases left in between. CDR3 residues: CASSQGALNEQFF. The CDR3 bases are TGTGCCAGCAGCCAAGGGGCGCTCAATGAGCAGTTCTTC.

V is TRBV6-1 and J is TRBJ2-1; 9 bases match TRBD2. The J segment lost 7 bases and the V segment lost 6 bases, leaving 10 bases of the junction unmatched. Germline V lookup: CDR1 MNHNS, CDR2 SASEGT. The CDR3 is 15 residues long. In DNA form, the CDR3 reads TGTGCCAGCAGCTCTGAAGCGGGAGGTTTAAATGAGCAGTTCTTC. Translation gives CASSSEAGGLNEQFF.

The chain employs TRBV5-4 and TRBJ1-2; D possibly corresponds to TRBD1 (6 bases). Trimming removed 4 bases at V and 5 bases at J, with 21 bases between. This CDR3 has 16 amino acids. Germline CDR1 and CDR2: SGHNT and YYREEE (reference sequence). The chain's CDR3 is CASSPPSGRDTYGYTF. Written as DNA, the CDR3 is TGTGCCAGCAGCCCCCCCTCTGGCAGGGACACATATGGCTACACCTTC.

The gene calls are TRBV15 and TRBJ2-1; 12 positions match TRBD2. CDR1 and CDR2 (germline): LNHNV, YYDKDF (reference sequence). The length of the CDR3 is 16 residues. The V gene end was trimmed by 5 bases and the J gene end by 7 bases; junction bases not matched to a gene: 9. The CDR3 is CATSARLAGGGNEQFF. The CDR3 DNA reads TGTGCCACCAGCGCCCGGCTAGCGGGAGGGGGAAATGAGCAGTTCTTC.

The CDR3 here is CASSYSTGVAADTQYF. CDR3 nucleotides: TGTGCCAGCAGTTACTCCACAGGGGTCGCGGCAGATACGCAGTATTTT. J is TRBJ2-3 and V is TRBV27, with 7 bases fitting TRBD1. Per the germline V gene, CDR1 is MNHEY and CDR2 is SMNVEV (reference sequence). This CDR3 is built from 16 residues. V lost 4 bases to trimming and J lost 4 bases; unmatched junction nucleotides: 11.

V usage is TRBV6-5 and J usage is TRBJ2-2, with TRBD1 matching over 8 bases. Trimming cost V 6 bases and J 0 bases; bases outside gene matches: 3. The CDR3 extends over 15 amino acids. Germline loops: CDR1 MNHEY, CDR2 SVGAGI. The DNA for the CDR3 is TGTGCCAGCAGAGGACAGGGATCGAACACCGGGGAGCTGTTTTTT. Residues: CASRGQGSNTGELFF.

The chain is built from TRBV7-8 and TRBJ2-7; D ambiguous. Trimming took off 3 bases at V and 0 bases at J, with 9 bases between the two ends. Germline lookup yields CDR1 SGHVS and CDR2 FQNEAQ. This CDR3 contains 14 residues. The CDR3 region is CASSFGPSSYEQYF. CDR3 DNA: TGTGCCAGCAGCTTTGGTCCCAGCTCCTACGAGCAGTACTTC. Complete variable domain (other parts from reference TRBV7-8 and TRBJ2-7): GAGVSQSPRYKVAKRGQDVALRCDPISGHVSLFWYQQALGQGPEFLTYFQNEAQLDKSGLPSDRFFAERPEGSVSTLKIQRTQQEDSAVYLCASSFGPSSYEQYFGPGTRLTVT.

The chain uses TRBV5-1 and TRBJ2-6; D remains ambiguous. V shed 1 base and J shed 0 bases, with 5 bases lying between them. Germline CDR1 and CDR2: SGHRS and YFSETQ. This CDR3 region has 15 residues. The CDR3 loop reads CASSLLSSGANVLTF. CDR3 DNA: TGCGCCAGCAGCTTGCTAAGCTCTGGGGCCAACGTCCTGACTTTC.

V is TRBV21-1 and J is TRBJ2-7; no check of the table's D call, TRBD1, against the DNA was made. TRBV21-1 is shown as a pseudogene. There are 13 residues in the CDR3. CDR3 coding DNA: TGTGCCAGCAGCAAAAAGACAGGGGGCGAGCAGTACTTC. Residues: CASSKKTGGEQYF.

The V and J genes are TRBV18 and TRBJ1-4; TRBD1 is a possible D gene (6 bases). The germline V gene encodes CDR1 KGHSH and CDR2 LQKENI. V was clipped by 3 bases and J by 5 bases, with 19 bases between them. This CDR3 is 17 amino acids long. CDR3 sequence: CASSPQSVAGANEKLFF. DNA for the CDR3: TGTGCCAGCTCACCGCAGTCAGTAGCAGGGGCAAATGAAAAACTGTTTTTT.

J is TRBJ1-5 and V is TRBV6-1; tentatively, D is TRBD1 (6 bases). Per the germline V gene, CDR1 is MNHNS and CDR2 is SASEGT. This CDR3 spans 13 amino acids. V was cut by 1 base and J by 9 bases, with 10 bases left in between. CDR3 protein: CASSEGGRRPQHF. As DNA, the CDR3 is TGTGCCAGCAGTGAAGGGGGGCGGCGGCCCCAGCATTTT.

The V gene is TRBV11-2, the J gene TRBJ2-5; unclear D gene. Trimming took off 3 bases at V and 3 bases at J, with 11 bases between the two ends. The V gene's germline CDR1 is SGHAT and CDR2 FQNNGV. The CDR3 totals 14 residues. The CDR3 loop reads CASSFDSREETQYF. The CDR3 DNA sequence: TGTGCCAGCAGCTTCGATTCGCGAGAAGAGACCCAGTACTTC.

The chain recombines TRBV29-1 with TRBJ2-3, with TRBD2 identical over 9 bases. V lost 5 bases and J lost 4; bases outside the gene matches: 7. Per the germline V gene, CDR1 is SQVTM and CDR2 is ANQGSEA. The CDR3 covers 14 residues. CDR3 residues: CSVSSGSGADTQYF. CDR3 bases: TGCAGCGTTAGTAGCGGGAGCGGCGCAGATACGCAGTATTTT.

The V and J genes are TRBV6-1 and TRBJ2-7; D uncertain. This CDR3 contains 16 residues. The germline V and J ends were trimmed by 3 bases and 5 bases, with 20 bases remaining between them. The germline V gene encodes CDR1 MNHNS and CDR2 SASEGT. The DNA for the CDR3 is TGTGCCAGCAGTGACCAGGTAACGACCATTTTCGACGAGCAGTACTTC. It is translated as CASSDQVTTIFDEQYF.